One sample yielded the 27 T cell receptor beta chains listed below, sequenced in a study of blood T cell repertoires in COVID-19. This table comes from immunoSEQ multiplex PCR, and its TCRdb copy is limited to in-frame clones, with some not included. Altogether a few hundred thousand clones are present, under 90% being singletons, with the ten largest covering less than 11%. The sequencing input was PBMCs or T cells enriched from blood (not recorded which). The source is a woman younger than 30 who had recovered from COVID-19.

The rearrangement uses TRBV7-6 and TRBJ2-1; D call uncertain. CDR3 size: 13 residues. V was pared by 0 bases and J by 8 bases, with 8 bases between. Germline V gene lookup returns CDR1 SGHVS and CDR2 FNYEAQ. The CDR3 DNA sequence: TGTGCCAGCAGCTTAGCCAAGACATATGAGCAGTTCTTC. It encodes CASSLAKTYEQFF.

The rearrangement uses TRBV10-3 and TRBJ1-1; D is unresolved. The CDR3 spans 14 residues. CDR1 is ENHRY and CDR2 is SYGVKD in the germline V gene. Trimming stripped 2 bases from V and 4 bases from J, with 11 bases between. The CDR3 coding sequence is TGTGCCATCAGTGAGGGCAGGTCGGTCACTGAAGCTTTCTTT. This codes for CAISEGRSVTEAFF.

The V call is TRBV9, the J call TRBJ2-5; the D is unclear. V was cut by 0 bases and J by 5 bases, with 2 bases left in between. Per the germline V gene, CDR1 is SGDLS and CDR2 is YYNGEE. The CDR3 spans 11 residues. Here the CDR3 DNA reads TGTGCCAGCAGCGTAGCGGAGACCCAGTACTTC. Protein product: CASSVAETQYF.

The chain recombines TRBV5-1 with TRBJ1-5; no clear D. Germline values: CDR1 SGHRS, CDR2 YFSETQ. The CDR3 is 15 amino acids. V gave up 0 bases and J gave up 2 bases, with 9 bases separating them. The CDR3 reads CASSLDYGGNQPQHF. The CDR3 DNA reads TGCGCCAGCAGCTTGGACTACGGGGGCAATCAGCCCCAGCATTTT.

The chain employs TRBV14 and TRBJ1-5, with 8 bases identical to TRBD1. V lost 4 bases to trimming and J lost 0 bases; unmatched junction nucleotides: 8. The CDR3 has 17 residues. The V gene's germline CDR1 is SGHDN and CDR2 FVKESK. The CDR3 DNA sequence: TGTGCCAGCAGCCCTAAGACAGGGGCTTATAGCAATCAGCCCCAGCATTTT. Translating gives CASSPKTGAYSNQPQHF. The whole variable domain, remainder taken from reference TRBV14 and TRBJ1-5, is EAGVTQFPSHSVIEKGQTVTLRCDPISGHDNLYWYRRVMGKEIKFLLHFVKESKQDESGMPNNRFLAERTGGTYSTLKVQPAELEDSGVYFCASSPKTGAYSNQPQHFGDGTRLSIL.

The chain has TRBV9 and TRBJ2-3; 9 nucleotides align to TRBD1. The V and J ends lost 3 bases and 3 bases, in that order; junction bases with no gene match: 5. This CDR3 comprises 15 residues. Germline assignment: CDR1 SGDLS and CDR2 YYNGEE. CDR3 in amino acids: CASSAFGQGTDTQYF. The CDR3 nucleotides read TGTGCCAGCAGCGCATTCGGACAGGGGACAGATACGCAGTATTTT.

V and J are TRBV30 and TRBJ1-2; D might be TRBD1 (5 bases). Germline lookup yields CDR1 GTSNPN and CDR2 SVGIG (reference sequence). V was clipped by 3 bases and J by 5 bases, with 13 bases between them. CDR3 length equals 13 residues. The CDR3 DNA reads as TGTGCCTGGAGACGGGACTCCGGGTATGGCTACACCTTC. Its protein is CAWRRDSGYGYTF.

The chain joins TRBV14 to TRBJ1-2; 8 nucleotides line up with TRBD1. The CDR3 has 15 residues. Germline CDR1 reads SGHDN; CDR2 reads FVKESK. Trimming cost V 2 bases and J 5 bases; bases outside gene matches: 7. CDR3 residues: CASSQKDRDLYGYTF. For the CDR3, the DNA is TGTGCCAGCAGCCAAAAGGACAGGGACCTATATGGCTACACCTTC.

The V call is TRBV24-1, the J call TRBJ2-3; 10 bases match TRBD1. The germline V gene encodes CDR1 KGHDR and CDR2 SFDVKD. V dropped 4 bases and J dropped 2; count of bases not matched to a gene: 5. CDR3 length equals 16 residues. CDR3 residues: CATSDGQGGVTDTQYF. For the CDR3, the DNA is TGTGCCACCAGTGACGGACAGGGGGGGGTCACAGATACGCAGTATTTT.

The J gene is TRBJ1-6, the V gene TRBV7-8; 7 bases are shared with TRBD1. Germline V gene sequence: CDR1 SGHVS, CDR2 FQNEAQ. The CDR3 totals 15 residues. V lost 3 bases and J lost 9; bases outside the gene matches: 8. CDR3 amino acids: CASSLLGQGVSPLHF. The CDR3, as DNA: TGTGCCAGCAGCTTGCTCGGGCAGGGGGTTTCACCCCTCCACTTT.

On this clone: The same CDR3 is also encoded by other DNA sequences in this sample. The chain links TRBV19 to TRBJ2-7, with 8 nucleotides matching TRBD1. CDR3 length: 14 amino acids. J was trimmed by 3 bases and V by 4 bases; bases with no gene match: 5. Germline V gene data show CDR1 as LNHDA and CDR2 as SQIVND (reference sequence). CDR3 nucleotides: TGTGCCAGTAGTACGGGGACAGGAGACTACGAGCAGTACTTC. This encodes CASSTGTGDYEQYF. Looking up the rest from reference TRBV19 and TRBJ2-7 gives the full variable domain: DGGITQSPKYLFRKEGQNVTLSCEQNLNHDAMYWYRQDPGQGLRLIYYSQIVNDFQKGDIAEGYSVSREKKESFPLTVTSAQKNPTAFYLCASSTGTGDYEQYFGPGTRLTVT.

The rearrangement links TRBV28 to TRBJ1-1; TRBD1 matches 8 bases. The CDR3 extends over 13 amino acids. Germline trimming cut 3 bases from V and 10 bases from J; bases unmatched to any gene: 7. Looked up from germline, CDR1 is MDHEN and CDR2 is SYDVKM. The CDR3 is CASSFYQGARAFF. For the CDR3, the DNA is TGTGCCAGCAGTTTTTATCAGGGGGCGAGAGCTTTCTTT.

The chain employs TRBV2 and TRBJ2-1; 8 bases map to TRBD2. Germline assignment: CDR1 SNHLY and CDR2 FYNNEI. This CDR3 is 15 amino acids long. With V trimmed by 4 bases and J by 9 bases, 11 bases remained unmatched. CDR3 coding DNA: TGTGCCAGCAGTGGATTGGGACTAGTTTCCTCTGAGCAGTTCTTC. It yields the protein CASSGLGLVSSEQFF.

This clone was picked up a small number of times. The CDR3 DNA reads TGTGCCAGCAGCTTTACGGGGGTGGACGAGCAGTACTTC. It yields the protein CASSFTGVDEQYF. The chain links TRBV7-3 to TRBJ2-7; tentatively, D is TRBD2 (6 bases). Trimming pared 3 bases from V and 5 bases from J, leaving 11 bases between. Germline V gives CDR1 SGHTA, CDR2 FQGTGA. The CDR3 runs 13 residues.

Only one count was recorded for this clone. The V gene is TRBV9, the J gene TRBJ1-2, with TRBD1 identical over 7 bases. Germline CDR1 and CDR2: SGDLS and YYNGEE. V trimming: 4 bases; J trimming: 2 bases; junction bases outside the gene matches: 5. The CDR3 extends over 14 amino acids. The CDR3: CASSTQQGNYGYTF. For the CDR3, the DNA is TGTGCCAGCAGCACACAACAGGGGAACTATGGCTACACCTTC.

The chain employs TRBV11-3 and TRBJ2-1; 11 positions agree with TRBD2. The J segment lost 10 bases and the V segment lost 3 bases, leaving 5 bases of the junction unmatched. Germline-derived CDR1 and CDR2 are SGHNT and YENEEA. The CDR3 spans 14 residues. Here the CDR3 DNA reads TGTGCCAGCAGCTTTAGCGGGGGGGCACGCGAGCAGTTCTTC. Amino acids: CASSFSGGAREQFF.

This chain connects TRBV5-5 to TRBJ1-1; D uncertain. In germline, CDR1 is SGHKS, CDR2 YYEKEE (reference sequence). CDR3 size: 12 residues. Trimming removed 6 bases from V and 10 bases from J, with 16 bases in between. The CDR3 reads CASTADSLGAFF. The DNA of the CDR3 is TGTGCCAGCACCGCGGACTCATTGGGAGCTTTCTTT.

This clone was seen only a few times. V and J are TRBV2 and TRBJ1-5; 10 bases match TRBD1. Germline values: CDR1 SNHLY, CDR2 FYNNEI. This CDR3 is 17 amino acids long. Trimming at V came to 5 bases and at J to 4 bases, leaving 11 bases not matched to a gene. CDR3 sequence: CASSIRQGAAINQPQHF. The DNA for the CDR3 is TGTGCCAGCAGTATCAGACAGGGGGCGGCTATAAATCAGCCCCAGCATTTT.

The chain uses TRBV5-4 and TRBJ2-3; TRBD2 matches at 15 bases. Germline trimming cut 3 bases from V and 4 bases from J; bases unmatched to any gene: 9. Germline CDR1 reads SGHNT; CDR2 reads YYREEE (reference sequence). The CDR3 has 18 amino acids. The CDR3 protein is CASSSGTSGGQRADTQYF. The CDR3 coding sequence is TGTGCCAGCAGCTCCGGGACTAGCGGGGGGCAAAGGGCAGATACGCAGTATTTT.

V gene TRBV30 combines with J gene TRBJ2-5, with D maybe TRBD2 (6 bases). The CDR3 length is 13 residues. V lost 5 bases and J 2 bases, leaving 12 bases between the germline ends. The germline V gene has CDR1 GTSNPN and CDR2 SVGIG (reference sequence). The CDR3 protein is CAWSHGGQETQYF. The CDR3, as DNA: TGTGCCTGGTCCCACGGGGGACAAGAGACCCAGTACTTC. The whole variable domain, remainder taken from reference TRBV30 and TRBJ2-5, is SQTIHQWPATLVQPVGSPLSLECTVEGTSNPNLYWYRQAAGRGLQLLFYSVGIGQISSEVPQNLSASRPQDRQFILSSKKLLLSDSGFYLCAWSHGGQETQYFGPGTRLLVL.

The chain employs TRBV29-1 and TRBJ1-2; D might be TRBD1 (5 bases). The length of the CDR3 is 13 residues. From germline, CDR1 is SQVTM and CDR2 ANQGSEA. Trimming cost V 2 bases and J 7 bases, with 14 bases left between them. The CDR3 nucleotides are TGCAGCGTTGAACTGGCAGGGCACTTTGGCTACACCTTC. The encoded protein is CSVELAGHFGYTF.

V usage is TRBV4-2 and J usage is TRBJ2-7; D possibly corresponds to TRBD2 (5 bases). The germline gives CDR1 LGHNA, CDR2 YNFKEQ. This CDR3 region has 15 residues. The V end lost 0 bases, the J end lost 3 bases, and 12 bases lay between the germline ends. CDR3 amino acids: CASSQDGTGLYEQYF. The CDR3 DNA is TGTGCCAGCAGCCAAGATGGCACCGGACTCTACGAGCAGTACTTC.

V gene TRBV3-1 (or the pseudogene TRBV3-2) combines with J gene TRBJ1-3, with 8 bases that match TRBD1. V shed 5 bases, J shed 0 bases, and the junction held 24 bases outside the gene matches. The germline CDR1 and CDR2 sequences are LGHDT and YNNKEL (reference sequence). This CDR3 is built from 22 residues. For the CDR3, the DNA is TGTGCCAGCAGCAAATACTCATCCGGGACAGGCTCTTCTGGGGGCTCTGGAAACACCATATATTTT. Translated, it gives CASSKYSSGTGSSGGSGNTIYF.

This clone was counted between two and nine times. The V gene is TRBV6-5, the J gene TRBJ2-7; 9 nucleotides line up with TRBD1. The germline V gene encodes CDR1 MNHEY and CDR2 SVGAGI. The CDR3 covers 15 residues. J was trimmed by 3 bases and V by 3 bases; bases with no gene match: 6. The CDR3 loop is CASSYSPGQGYEQYF. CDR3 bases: TGTGCCAGCAGTTATAGTCCGGGACAGGGCTACGAGCAGTACTTC.

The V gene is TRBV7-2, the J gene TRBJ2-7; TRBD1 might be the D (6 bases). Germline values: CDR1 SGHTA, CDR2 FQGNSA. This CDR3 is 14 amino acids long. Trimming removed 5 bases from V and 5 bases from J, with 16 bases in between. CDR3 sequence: CASSRDRLLDEQYF. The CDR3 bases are TGTGCCAGCAGCCGCGACAGGTTGTTGGACGAGCAGTACTTC.

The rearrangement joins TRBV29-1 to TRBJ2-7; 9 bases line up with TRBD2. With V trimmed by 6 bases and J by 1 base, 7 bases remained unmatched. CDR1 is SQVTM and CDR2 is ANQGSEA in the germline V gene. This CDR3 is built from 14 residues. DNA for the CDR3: TGCAGCGTCCCACTTAGCGGGAGTTCCTACGAGCAGTACTTC. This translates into CSVPLSGSSYEQYF.

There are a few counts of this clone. The CDR3: CASSSSSYSYEQYF. The CDR3 DNA reads as TGTGCCAGCAGTTCGAGCTCATACTCCTACGAGCAGTACTTC. The chain is built from TRBV6-5 and TRBJ2-7, with D uncertain. The CDR3 sequence is 14 residues long. With 4 bases removed from V and 0 bases from J, the gap between germline ends came to 10 bases. Germline CDR1 is MNHEY and CDR2 is SVGAGI.